This T cell receptor beta chain was captured in a study of beta chain features in type 1 diabetes. Study-level results: In these data, an HLA type influence on TCRB rearrangement remained unresolved. The cDNA sequencing approach could over-represent high-TCR-expressing cells. The naive, central memory and Treg TCRB repertoires looked more alike in patients than they did in healthy donors.

Germline CDR1 SGHTA, CDR2 FQGTGA. V was pared by 8 bases and J by 9 bases, with 17 bases between. This CDR3 contains 13 residues. The sequenced template was cDNA made from the entire isolated RNA. Assay used: immunoSEQ multiplex PCR; TCRdb lists only in-frame clones, some missing. Counted here are about 900,000 clones, about a sixth occurring once; the ten biggest clones make up around 0.02%. A word on this clone: The target antigen is unknown.

The genes are TRBV7-3 and TRBJ1-5; D is undetermined. The sequence was obtained from a woman between 18 and 29 years old in good health. Material for sequencing was naive CD4+ T cells from blood. The CDR3 nucleotides read TGTGCCAGCCCTCGACCCTATGTTCGGCCCCAGCATTTT. Amino acids: CASPRPYVRPQHF.